This T cell receptor (beta chain) was recovered during a study of shared clonotypes between healthy human individuals. The wider study: Donors, aged 18 to 49, were two women and a few men.

Replicate PCRs from sorted subsets contained around 200 ng DNA, which is 31,000 or so T cell genomes. Produced via immunoSEQ multiplex PCR; TCRdb's table is partial and in-frame only. The table has about a million clones, about 80% seen once; the top ten hold about 1.5%. Germline V gene lookup returns CDR1 SGHVS and CDR2 FNYEAQ. There are 15 residues in the CDR3. V trimming: 4 bases; J trimming: 1 base; junction bases outside the gene matches: 6. Overall study findings and caveats: Clonotype sharing among donors was thought likely to change with sequencing depth. Compared with memory subsets, naive subsets generally had larger estimated richness.

Comments on this clone: What it recognizes is unknown.

The chain joins TRBV7-6 to TRBJ2-7, with 8 bases aligning to TRBD2. This sequence was found in a man between 18 and 35 years old in good health. Sequencing was performed on memory CD4+ T cells sorted from blood. Subset defined: CD45RA-negative fraction. The CDR3 DNA reads TGTGCCAGCAGCTACGGCGGGGGGACGTCCTACGAGCAGTACTTC. It is translated as CASSYGGGTSYEQYF.